The source of this TCR beta chain is a study of tumor and adjacent non-tumor tissue in lung cancer. Whole-study context: Patients were aged about 30 to 80, nine to eleven men and about 5 women, stage I to III. Overall study findings and caveats: Compared with tumor, normal lung showed significantly lower TCR diversity.

Germline assignment: CDR1 MNHNS and CDR2 SASEGT. This CDR3 is built from 15 residues. Three rounds of nested PCR, following a modified ARM-PCR protocol, produced the TCRbeta library. A single record per CDR3 protein comes from TCRdb applying MiXCR to the multiplex PCR reads. The sample includes 50,000 to 70,000 distinct CDR3 sequences, about 56% of them seen just once. Of note for this clonotype: No antigen is known for it. This clone may be a read error of a much larger clone one base away.

The template was RNA from unsorted bulk tissue. The normal lung tissue was taken more than 3 cm from the tumor edge. Newly diagnosed lung cancer patients had thoracic surgery in China, August–late 2014, without prior chemotherapy. The sequenced material came from distant non-tumor lung tissue. The TCR sequence derives from a man in his 70s with non-small cell lung cancer. The genes are TRBV6-1 and TRBJ1-2; D may be TRBD1 (5 bases). In DNA, the CDR3 is TGTGCCAGCAGTGATTTCGATGGGGGAGGAGATGGCTGCACCTTC. Protein sequence: CASSDFDGGGDGCTF.